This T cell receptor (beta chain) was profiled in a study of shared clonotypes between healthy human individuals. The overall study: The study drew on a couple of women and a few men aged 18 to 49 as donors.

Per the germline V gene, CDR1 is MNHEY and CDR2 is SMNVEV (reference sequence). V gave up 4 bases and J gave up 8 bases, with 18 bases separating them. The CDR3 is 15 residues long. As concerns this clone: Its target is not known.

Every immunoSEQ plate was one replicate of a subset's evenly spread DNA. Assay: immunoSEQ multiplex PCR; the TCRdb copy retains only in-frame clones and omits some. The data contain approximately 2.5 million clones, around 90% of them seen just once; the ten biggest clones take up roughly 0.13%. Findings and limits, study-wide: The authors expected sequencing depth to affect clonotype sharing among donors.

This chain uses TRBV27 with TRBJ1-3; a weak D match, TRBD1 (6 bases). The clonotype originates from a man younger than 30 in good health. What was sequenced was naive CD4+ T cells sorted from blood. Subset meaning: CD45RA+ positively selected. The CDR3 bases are TGTGCCAGCAGTTCCCTTGGTCGGGGGGCAGACACCATATATTTT. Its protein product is CASSSLGRGADTIYF.